The T cell receptor (beta chain) described here comes from a study of identical twins. Whole-study findings and limits: Shared out-of-frame alpha sequences (those common to twins) showed excess low generation probability.

Every sampled donor was Caucasian and healthy. This clonotype was recorded many times. Its antigen remains unknown. Template switching added a universal primer binding site, and final cDNA carried unique molecular identifiers. TCRdb redid the calling of the 5' RACE reads with MiXCR, one entry per CDR3 protein. Of 750,000 to 950,000 distinct CDR3 sequences in the sample, 9% to 15% were seen once. These data also formed part of another study, on yellow fever vaccine responses in identical twins.

The material sequenced was PBMCs. This TCR was sampled from a woman between 18 and 29 years old in good health.

CDR3 sequence: CSDAGLAGGNEQFF. The CDR3 region has the DNA TGCAGCGACGCGGGACTAGCGGGGGGGAATGAGCAGTTCTTC. The chain uses TRBV29-1 and TRBJ2-1, with TRBD2 matching 16 bases. There are 14 residues in the CDR3. V was pared by 7 bases and J by 7 bases, with 4 bases of the junction left unmatched. CDR1 and CDR2 (germline): SQVTM, ANQGSEA.